The clone carrying this T cell receptor beta chain was found a few times. The data were taken from a study of cytomegalovirus exposure and HLA in healthy donors. A multiplex PCR was run with 60 Vbeta primers and 13 Jbeta primers. Sequencing was performed with immunoSEQ multiplex PCR; in TCRdb, only in-frame clones are kept and a portion is missing. Of 140,000 to 150,000 clones listed, about 8.9% were seen once; the top ten hold less than 2%. V lost 5 bases and J lost 3; bases outside the gene matches: 6. The CDR3 is 16 amino acids. Germline CDR1 and CDR2: LNHDA and SQIVND (reference sequence). The gene calls are TRBV19 and TRBJ2-3, with TRBD2 identical over 12 bases. Sequencing was carried out using PBMCs. This clonotype was obtained from a man aged 50 to 59 in good health and CMV-seronegative. CDR3 region: CASSETSGRGTDTQYF. The CDR3 bases are TGTGCCAGTAGTGAGACTAGCGGGAGAGGAACAGATACGCAGTATTTT.